A selection of T cell receptor beta chains follows, all from one sample in a study of siplizumab effects on memory and regulatory T cells. Assay used: immunoSEQ multiplex PCR; TCRdb lists only in-frame clones, some missing. The sample consists of roughly 100,000 clones, around 90% of them appearing once. The material sequenced was CD4+ T cells sorted from blood. The receptors were sampled from a human donor in good health. Each CDR3 is given with its conserved first and last residue. Each record gives: D gene, clone size, V gene, J gene, CDR3 DNA, CDR3 protein. The D gene is left open where the match is weak. Only part of the rows carry a size: once, few, many, or a class if the clone is expanded.

d_call: NA
clone_size: NA
v_call: TRBV29-1
j_call: TRBJ2-1
cdr3_nt: TGCAGCGTCGAGGCCCGCTACAATGAGCAGTTCTTC
cdr3_aa: CSVEARYNEQFF

d_call: NA
clone_size: NA
v_call: TRBV9
j_call: TRBJ2-7
cdr3_nt: TGTGCCAGCAGCGTAGACCCAGGGCCCACCTACGAGCAGTACTTC
cdr3_aa: CASSVDPGPTYEQYF

d_call: NA
clone_size: NA
v_call: TRBV5-1
j_call: TRBJ2-4
cdr3_nt: TGCGCCAGCAGCTTGCTGGAAAGGGCCAAAAACATTCAGTACTTC
cdr3_aa: CASSLLERAKNIQYF

d_call: NA
clone_size: NA
v_call: TRBV18
j_call: TRBJ1-1
cdr3_nt: TGTGCCAGCTCTTACCCGTACAGGGAAGGGAGGACTGAAGCTTTCTTT
cdr3_aa: CASSYPYREGRTEAFF

d_call: TRBD2
clone_size: NA
v_call: TRBV28
j_call: TRBJ2-2
cdr3_nt: TGTGCCAGCAGTTTTGCCGGGACTAAGAACACCGGGGAGCTGTTTTTT
cdr3_aa: CASSFAGTKNTGELFF

d_call: NA
clone_size: NA
v_call: TRBV11-2
j_call: TRBJ2-2
cdr3_nt: TGTGCCAGCAGCTTAGTATTGGGGACCGGGGAGCTGTTTTTT
cdr3_aa: CASSLVLGTGELFF

d_call: TRBD1
clone_size: NA
v_call: TRBV29-1
j_call: TRBJ2-5
cdr3_nt: TGCAGCGCCCCCGGGACAGAAGAAGAGACCCAGTACTTC
cdr3_aa: CSAPGTEEETQYF

d_call: TRBD1
clone_size: NA
v_call: TRBV5-6
j_call: TRBJ1-4
cdr3_nt: TGTGCCAGCAGCTTGTCGGCCGGGACAGGGGGTGAAAAACTGTTTTTT
cdr3_aa: CASSLSAGTGGEKLFF

d_call: NA
clone_size: NA
v_call: TRBV14
j_call: TRBJ1-1
cdr3_nt: TGTGCCAGCAGCCAAGATTTTACGGGTTACCACACTGAAGCTTTCTTT
cdr3_aa: CASSQDFTGYHTEAFF

d_call: TRBD1
clone_size: once
v_call: TRBV18
j_call: TRBJ1-1
cdr3_nt: TGTGCCAGCTCACTTACCGGGACAGGGGGCACTGAAGCTTTCTTT
cdr3_aa: CASSLTGTGGTEAFF

d_call: NA
clone_size: NA
v_call: TRBV6-6
j_call: TRBJ2-7
cdr3_nt: TGTGCCAGCAGTTACTCTTCGACAACTTACGAGCAGTACTTC
cdr3_aa: CASSYSSTTYEQYF

d_call: NA
clone_size: NA
v_call: TRBV6-5
j_call: TRBJ1-1
cdr3_nt: TGTGCCAGCAGTTACGAGGCAGACACTGAAGCTTTCTTT
cdr3_aa: CASSYEADTEAFF

d_call: NA
clone_size: NA
v_call: TRBV2
j_call: TRBJ2-6
cdr3_nt: TGTGCCAGCAGTGGGGACCGCACTTGGGCCAACGTCCTGACTTTC
cdr3_aa: CASSGDRTWANVLTF

d_call: TRBD2
clone_size: NA
v_call: TRBV28
j_call: TRBJ2-5
cdr3_nt: TGTGCCAGCATGGGGACTAGTGGGACCCAGTACTTC
cdr3_aa: CASMGTSGTQYF

d_call: NA
clone_size: NA
v_call: TRBV7-3
j_call: TRBJ1-3
cdr3_nt: TGTGCCAGCAGCTTAACCAGGGATTCTGGAAACACCATATATTTT
cdr3_aa: CASSLTRDSGNTIYF

d_call: NA
clone_size: once
v_call: TRBV2
j_call: TRBJ1-4
cdr3_nt: TGTGCCAGCAGAGAAGGTGACAGGAAACTGTTTTTT
cdr3_aa: CASREGDRKLFF

d_call: TRBD1
clone_size: NA
v_call: TRBV29-1
j_call: TRBJ1-6
cdr3_nt: TGCAGCGTTATGACAGGGAGGAATTCACCCCTCCACTTT
cdr3_aa: CSVMTGRNSPLHF

d_call: NA
clone_size: NA
v_call: TRBV6-5
j_call: TRBJ2-1
cdr3_nt: TGTGCCAGCAGTTACTCGTGGGGCAGCACCAATGAGCAGTTCTTC
cdr3_aa: CASSYSWGSTNEQFF

d_call: NA
clone_size: NA
v_call: TRBV4-1
j_call: TRBJ2-1
cdr3_nt: TGCGCCAGCAGCCAAGAGGGGGGGGCCGGTGATAGCTCCTACAATGAGCAGTTCTTC
cdr3_aa: CASSQEGGAGDSSYNEQFF

d_call: NA
clone_size: NA
v_call: TRBV14
j_call: TRBJ2-7
cdr3_nt: TGTGCCAGCAGCCAAGCGTTGGGCTACGAGCAGTACTTC
cdr3_aa: CASSQALGYEQYF

d_call: NA
clone_size: NA
v_call: TRBV2
j_call: TRBJ1-5
cdr3_nt: TGTGCCAGCACGGGGAGTAGCAATCAGCCCCAGCATTTT
cdr3_aa: CASTGSSNQPQHF

d_call: NA
clone_size: NA
v_call: TRBV5-1
j_call: TRBJ2-7
cdr3_nt: TGCGCCAGCAGCTTGGTGGTCACCTACGAGCAGTACTTC
cdr3_aa: CASSLVVTYEQYF

d_call: NA
clone_size: NA
v_call: TRBV30
j_call: TRBJ2-6
cdr3_nt: TGTGCCTGGAGTGGGGGTTCACGGGCCAACGTCCTGACTTTC
cdr3_aa: CAWSGGSRANVLTF

d_call: NA
clone_size: NA
v_call: TRBV5-1
j_call: TRBJ2-3
cdr3_nt: TGCGCCAGCAGGGGCGGACGGAGCACAGATACGCAGTATTTT
cdr3_aa: CASRGGRSTDTQYF

d_call: TRBD2
clone_size: NA
v_call: TRBV5-8
j_call: TRBJ2-3
cdr3_nt: TGTGCCAGCAGCCAGGGACTAGCGGGAGGGCCGATAGATACGCAGTATTTT
cdr3_aa: CASSQGLAGGPIDTQYF

d_call: NA
clone_size: NA
v_call: TRBV10-3
j_call: TRBJ2-2
cdr3_nt: TGTGCCATCAGTGAGTGGGGTCAAACGGGGACCGGGGAGCTGTTTTTT
cdr3_aa: CAISEWGQTGTGELFF

d_call: TRBD2
clone_size: NA
v_call: TRBV7-8
j_call: TRBJ2-1
cdr3_nt: TGTGCCAGCAGCCCCCGGACTAGGGCCGCGGATGAGCAGTTCTTC
cdr3_aa: CASSPRTRAADEQFF

d_call: TRBD2
clone_size: NA
v_call: TRBV7-9
j_call: TRBJ2-5
cdr3_nt: TGTGCCAGCAGCTCCACTAGCGGGCTCCAAGAGACCCAGTACTTC
cdr3_aa: CASSSTSGLQETQYF

d_call: NA
clone_size: once
v_call: TRBV28
j_call: TRBJ2-6
cdr3_nt: TGTGCCAGCAGTTTAAAGCTACCTGGGGCCAACGTCCTGACTTTC
cdr3_aa: CASSLKLPGANVLTF

d_call: NA
clone_size: NA
v_call: TRBV30
j_call: TRBJ1-3
cdr3_nt: TGTGCCTGGAGTCGCGACACCATATATTTT
cdr3_aa: CAWSRDTIYF

d_call: NA
clone_size: NA
v_call: TRBV7-9
j_call: TRBJ2-1
cdr3_nt: TGTGCCAGCAGCTTAACCGTCGGCGGATACAATGAGCAGTTCTTC
cdr3_aa: CASSLTVGGYNEQFF

d_call: TRBD2
clone_size: few
v_call: TRBV11-2
j_call: TRBJ2-1
cdr3_nt: TGTGCCAGCAGCTCAAAACATCTAGCGGACCCAACCGTTAGCAATGAGCAGTTCTTC
cdr3_aa: CASSSKHLADPTVSNEQFF

d_call: NA
clone_size: NA
v_call: TRBV5-1
j_call: TRBJ1-1
cdr3_nt: TGCGCCAGCAGCTTGGTAAGGGACGTGACTGGCGCTTTCTTT
cdr3_aa: CASSLVRDVTGAFF

d_call: NA
clone_size: NA
v_call: TRBV11-2
j_call: TRBJ2-1
cdr3_nt: TGTGCCAGCAGCTTAGTGGGGCAGGAGGACAATGAGCAGTTCTTC
cdr3_aa: CASSLVGQEDNEQFF

d_call: TRBD1
clone_size: once
v_call: TRBV6-1
j_call: TRBJ2-7
cdr3_nt: TGTGCCAGCAGTGAAAAAGGGGGCTCCTCCTACGAGCAGTACTTC
cdr3_aa: CASSEKGGSSYEQYF

d_call: NA
clone_size: NA
v_call: TRBV5-1
j_call: TRBJ1-1
cdr3_nt: TGCGCCAGCTTTGAAGGGGAGGGTACTGAAGCTTTCTTT
cdr3_aa: CASFEGEGTEAFF

d_call: TRBD1
clone_size: NA
v_call: TRBV18
j_call: TRBJ1-5
cdr3_nt: TGTGCCAGCTCACTGGACAGGGGTCAGCCCCAGCATTTT
cdr3_aa: CASSLDRGQPQHF

d_call: TRBD1
clone_size: once
v_call: TRBV9
j_call: TRBJ1-2
cdr3_nt: TGTGCCAGCAGCAGCCCGGGACAGGCCCAGGGAGATGGCTACACCTTC
cdr3_aa: CASSSPGQAQGDGYTF

d_call: TRBD2
clone_size: once
v_call: TRBV29-1
j_call: TRBJ2-2
cdr3_nt: TGCAGCGGTTCACTAGCGGGAGTCACCGGGGAGCTGTTTTTT
cdr3_aa: CSGSLAGVTGELFF

d_call: TRBD2
clone_size: NA
v_call: TRBV9
j_call: TRBJ2-1
cdr3_nt: TGTGCCAGCAGCAAAAGCCTAGCGGGACCCCGACTTTACAATGAGCAGTTCTTC
cdr3_aa: CASSKSLAGPRLYNEQFF

d_call: NA
clone_size: NA
v_call: TRBV27
j_call: TRBJ2-3
cdr3_nt: TGTGCCAGCAGCCCCAGGATTTCGACAGATACGCAGTATTTT
cdr3_aa: CASSPRISTDTQYF

d_call: NA
clone_size: NA
v_call: TRBV30
j_call: TRBJ2-5
cdr3_nt: TGTGCCTTAGAAAAGGACAGAAGGGGAGAGACCCAGTACTTC
cdr3_aa: CALEKDRRGETQYF

d_call: NA
clone_size: NA
v_call: TRBV11-2
j_call: TRBJ1-1
cdr3_nt: TGTGCCAGCAAACGGCCCCTATCCCAGAACACTGAAGCTTTCTTT
cdr3_aa: CASKRPLSQNTEAFF

d_call: NA
clone_size: NA
v_call: TRBV7-2
j_call: TRBJ1-1
cdr3_nt: TGTGCCAGCAGCTTAGTGATTTCAGGGTTTAACCTCCGGAACACTGAAGCTTTCTTT
cdr3_aa: CASSLVISGFNLRNTEAFF